The next 25 T cell receptor beta chains were all read from a single sample in a study of T cells in Graves' hyperthyroidism and ophthalmopathy (dated by TCRdb to 2018 to 2020). Libraries were built with multiplex PCR. Sequencing was carried out with an Illumina HiSeq 2000. Amplification of TCR beta CDR3 regions was carried out from RNA transcripts. The first round of RT-PCR for the TCR CDR3 was performed with the HTBI primer set and the Qiagen OneStep RT-PCR kit. The raw public reads went through TCRdb reprocessing: fastp at Q25, MiXCR clone calling, in-frame beta chains kept. Duplicate CDR3 protein sequences are folded into a single record with the most common DNA and genes. The sample data list 400,000 to 600,000 distinct CDR3 sequences, and about 15% of these were observed just once. The ten largest clonotypes hold over 25% of the sample. The sample was blood. These receptors were taken from a woman in her thirties with Graves' ophthalmopathy.

The J gene is TRBJ1-2, the V gene TRBV7-9, with no clear D. The CDR3 sequence is 16 residues long. The V and J ends lost 3 bases and 4 bases respectively, with 18 bases between them. Germline lookup yields CDR1 SEHNR and CDR2 FQNEAQ (reference sequence). The CDR3 loop is CASSFLVLTESYGYTF. The CDR3 DNA reads as TGTGCCAGCAGCTTTTTAGTCTTGACCGAATCCTATGGCTACACCTTC.

The V gene is TRBV5-6, the J gene TRBJ2-5; tentative D call: TRBD1 (5 bases). The CDR3 consists of 15 residues. Germline V gene sequence: CDR1 SGHDT, CDR2 YYEEEE. The V and J ends lost 1 base and 0 bases respectively, with 10 bases between them. The CDR3 DNA reads as TGTGCCAGCAGCTTGAGTAAGGGGTACCAAGAGACCCAGTACTTC. Translated: CASSLSKGYQETQYF. Based on the CDR3 plus reference TRBV5-6 and TRBJ2-5, the full variable domain is DAGVTQSPTHLIKTRGQQVTLRCSPKSGHDTVSWYQQALGQGPQFIFQYYEEEERQRGNFPDRFSGHQFPNYSSELNVNALLLGDSALYLCASSLSKGYQETQYFGPGTRLLVL.

A few counts support this clonotype. The chain links TRBV25-1 to TRBJ2-3; D is unresolved. There are 11 residues in the CDR3. Trimming removed 2 bases at V and 9 bases at J, with 6 bases between. The germline CDR1 and CDR2 sequences are MGHDK and SYGVNS. Here the CDR3 reads CASSEPYTQYF. CDR3 DNA sequence: TGTGCCAGCAGTGAACCGTACACGCAGTATTTT.

The V and J genes are TRBV28 and TRBJ1-1; 7 nucleotides line up with TRBD1. Germline-derived CDR1 and CDR2 are MDHEN and SYDVKM. This CDR3 region has 16 residues. V shed 6 bases and J 0 bases; nucleotides not matched to a gene: 10. The CDR3, as DNA: TGTGCCAGCAGGAGAGGTCCGGGACAGATGAACACTGAAGCTTTCTTT. Its protein is CASRRGPGQMNTEAFF.

This clonotype occurred many times. This sequence joins TRBV11-3 and TRBJ2-1, with D perhaps being TRBD1 or TRBD2 (7 bases each). V lost 1 base, J lost 3 bases, and 13 bases lay in between. CDR3 length: 16 residues. Germline CDR1 reads SGHNT; CDR2 reads YENEEA. For the CDR3, the DNA is TGTGCCAGCAGCTTAGTGGCAGGGGGGGACTACAATGAGCAGTTCTTC. This sequence encodes CASSLVAGGDYNEQFF.

This clonotype was seen ten or more times. The V and J genes are TRBV5-1 and TRBJ1-2; 8 bases map to TRBD1. This CDR3 spans 13 amino acids. V trimming: 4 bases; J trimming: 5 bases; junction bases outside the gene matches: 4. Germline CDR1 is SGHRS and CDR2 is YFSETQ. The CDR3 region has the DNA TGCGCCAGCAGCGATGGACAGGGTTATGGCTACACCTTC. As protein: CASSDGQGYGYTF.

This clonotype was found many times. This chain links TRBV7-2 with TRBJ2-7; the D gene is possibly TRBD2 (6 bases). Trimming stripped 5 bases from V and 6 bases from J, with 17 bases between. There are 14 residues in the CDR3. Germline loops: CDR1 SGHTA, CDR2 FQGNSA. The CDR3, as DNA: TGTGCCAGCAGCATAAACAGACTAGTAATCGAGCAGTACTTC. Translated, it gives CASSINRLVIEQYF.

This clonotype was counted at least ten times. The chain links TRBV27 to TRBJ1-6; 8 positions agree with TRBD1. In germline, CDR1 is MNHEY, CDR2 SMNVEV (reference sequence). V dropped 2 bases and J dropped 9; count of bases not matched to a gene: 9. This CDR3 has 16 residues. The CDR3 DNA is TGTGCCAGCAGTTTAAATGCAGGGGGCGGTGTTTCACCCCTCCACTTT. This translates into CASSLNAGGGVSPLHF.

The chain links TRBV20-1 to TRBJ2-2; D is unresolved. This CDR3 has 16 amino acids. V lost 2 bases and J 3 bases, leaving 16 bases between the germline ends. In germline, CDR1 is DFQATT, CDR2 SNEGSKA (reference sequence). This CDR3 reads CSARTVLQKHTGELFF. The CDR3 nucleotides read TGCAGTGCTAGAACTGTTTTACAGAAACACACCGGGGAGCTGTTTTTT.

DNA of the CDR3: TGTGCCAGCTCACAGCTAGCGGGATGGAGGAAGGGCACAGATACGCAGTATTTT. The encoded protein is CASSQLAGWRKGTDTQYF. V usage is TRBV18 and J usage is TRBJ2-3, with 9 bases aligning to TRBD2. Germline CDR1 KGHSH, CDR2 LQKENI. V lost 4 bases, J lost 1 base, and 12 bases stayed unmatched. The CDR3 is made up of 18 amino acids.

This clonotype was recorded many times. The chain links TRBV24-1 to TRBJ2-1; possible D gene TRBD1, 6 bases. CDR3 length: 13 amino acids. The V gene lost 8 bases and the J gene lost 7 bases, with 14 bases spanning the gap. The germline V gene encodes CDR1 KGHDR and CDR2 SFDVKD. The CDR3 sequence: CATNRDGGNEQFF. The CDR3 region has the DNA TGTGCCACCAACAGGGACGGTGGGAATGAGCAGTTCTTC.

This clonotype was found many times. This chain connects TRBV6-1 to TRBJ2-7; 11 bases align to TRBD2. V lost 6 bases, J lost 4 bases, and 8 bases stayed unmatched. The CDR3 is made up of 15 amino acids. CDR1 and CDR2 (germline): MNHNS, SASEGT. Written as DNA, the CDR3 is TGTGCCAGCAGCCTAGCGGGAGGCCCCCAATACGAGCAGTACTTC. Translated, it gives CASSLAGGPQYEQYF.

This chain links TRBV7-9 with TRBJ2-1; D gene unclear. The germline V gene has CDR1 SEHNR and CDR2 FQNEAQ (reference sequence). V dropped 2 bases and J dropped 8 bases, with 7 bases sitting between them. The CDR3 runs to 12 residues. The CDR3 coding sequence is TGTGCCAGCAGCTTAAGGGCGTATGAGCAGTTCTTC. Amino acid sequence: CASSLRAYEQFF.

This clonotype was detected many times. The chain couples TRBV5-5 to TRBJ1-2, with D maybe TRBD1 (5 bases). In germline, CDR1 is SGHKS, CDR2 YYEKEE (reference sequence). This CDR3 has 12 amino acids. V was pared by 7 bases and J by 5 bases, with 12 bases between. The CDR3 loop is CASRSGTYGYTF. CDR3 coding DNA: TGTGCCAGCCGCTCCGGGACTTATGGCTACACCTTC. Supplemented by reference TRBV5-5 and TRBJ1-2, the full variable domain reads DAGVTQSPTHLIKTRGQQVTLRCSPISGHKSVSWYQQVLGQGPQFIFQYYEKEERGRGNFPDRFSARQFPNYSSELNVNALLLGDSALYLCASRSGTYGYTFGSGTRLTVV.

This clonotype was seen at least ten times. The chain joins TRBV28 to TRBJ2-1, with 7 bases that match TRBD2. This CDR3 contains 13 residues. The germline V gene has CDR1 MDHEN and CDR2 SYDVKM. V gave up 2 bases and J gave up 5 bases; unmatched junction bases: 0. CDR3 nucleotide sequence: TGTGCCAGCAGTTTAGCGGGGGACAATGAGCAGTTCTTC. Protein sequence: CASSLAGDNEQFF.

This clonotype has a count of ten or more. This chain links TRBV11-2 with TRBJ2-5, with a possible D match to TRBD1 (5 bases). The V gene's germline CDR1 is SGHAT and CDR2 FQNNGV. The CDR3 contains 13 residues. Trimming took 5 bases from V and 5 from J, leaving 12 bases between them. This CDR3 reads CASSPGHGETQYF. CDR3 DNA sequence: TGTGCCAGCAGCCCTGGACATGGCGAGACCCAGTACTTC.

This clonotype was counted at least ten times. The rearrangement joins TRBV4-3 to TRBJ2-1, with 13 positions matching TRBD2. CDR3 length: 17 amino acids. Germline V gene lookup returns CDR1 LGHNA and CDR2 YSLEER. J gave up 8 bases and V 0 bases, and 7 bases lay outside the gene matches. The CDR3 bases are TGCGCCAGCAGCCAAGAGCTGACTAGCGGGAGGTTCTATGAGCAGTTCTTC. This gives the protein CASSQELTSGRFYEQFF.

At least ten counts were recorded for this clonotype. J is TRBJ2-1 and V is TRBV5-1; D is unclear. Germline CDR1 reads SGHRS; CDR2 reads YFSETQ. The CDR3 totals 15 residues. V dropped 0 bases and J dropped 5 bases, with 12 bases sitting between them. In DNA form, the CDR3 reads TGCGCCAGCAGCTTGGAAGTCAGGTCAAACAATGAGCAGTTCTTC. Translation gives CASSLEVRSNNEQFF.

Ten or more counts support this clonotype. V usage is TRBV6-2 or TRBV6-3 and J usage is TRBJ2-7; 11 nucleotides align to TRBD1. The CDR3 runs to 14 residues. Trimming at V came to 6 bases and at J to 3 bases, leaving 4 bases not matched to a gene. Looked up from germline, CDR1 is MNHEY and CDR2 is SVGEGT. The CDR3 is CASSGGTGGYEQYF. In DNA, the CDR3 is TGTGCCAGCAGCGGGGGGACAGGGGGCTACGAGCAGTACTTC.

This chain uses TRBV19 with TRBJ2-1; tentative D call: TRBD1 (6 bases). Per germline, CDR1 LNHDA and CDR2 SQIVND (reference sequence). Trimming cost V 7 bases and J 7 bases, with 14 bases left between them. The CDR3 has 13 amino acids. CDR3 DNA sequence: TGTGCCAGTACCCCTCAAGGGGGTAATGAGCAGTTCTTC. This translates into CASTPQGGNEQFF.

The chain employs TRBV27 and TRBJ2-6; 7 bases agree with TRBD1. The germline CDR1 and CDR2 sequences are MNHEY and SMNVEV (reference sequence). The ends lost 8 bases at V and 0 bases at J; junction bases unmatched: 16. The CDR3 sequence is 19 residues long. CDR3 bases: TGTGCCAGCCGACAGTACTCAGGGGGTCAAAGCTCTGGGGCCAACGTCCTGACTTTC. Translated: CASRQYSGGQSSGANVLTF.

The V call is TRBV29-1, the J call TRBJ2-1, with 11 bases aligning to TRBD2. Germline V gene data show CDR1 as SQVTM and CDR2 as ANQGSEA. V was clipped by 2 bases and J by 14 bases; unmatched bases: 8. This CDR3 spans 13 amino acids. The CDR3: CSVEQASGRFEFF. DNA of the CDR3: TGCAGCGTTGAACAGGCTAGCGGGAGGTTCGAGTTCTTC.

This clonotype was seen a handful of times. This chain connects TRBV5-1 to TRBJ2-3; 7 nucleotides match TRBD1. Trimming took 0 bases from V and 4 from J; bases not matched to a gene: 5. The CDR3 totals 15 residues. Germline V gene sequence: CDR1 SGHRS, CDR2 YFSETQ. CDR3 bases: TGCGCCAGCAGCTTGGTTCCCGGGACAGCAGATACGCAGTATTTT. It translates to CASSLVPGTADTQYF.

This sequence joins TRBV20-1 and TRBJ1-1; TRBD1 matches 10 bases. With 1 base clipped from V and 4 bases from J, the junction kept 9 bases outside the gene matches. CDR3 length: 16 amino acids. CDR1 DFQATT and CDR2 SNEGSKA come from the germline V gene (reference sequence). The CDR3 DNA reads TGCAGTGCTAGAGCCCTGGGACAGGGGCCCGTCACTGAAGCTTTCTTT. Protein sequence: CSARALGQGPVTEAFF.

This clonotype was recorded at least ten times. The chain employs TRBV28 and TRBJ2-3; weak D call: TRBD2 (5 bases). This CDR3 is built from 16 residues. CDR1 MDHEN and CDR2 SYDVKM come from the germline V gene. V was trimmed by 4 bases and J by 8 bases, leaving 22 bases between them. The CDR3 DNA reads TGTGCCAGCAGTTCCCTTTCTCGGTCAATGGCGGGTACGCAGTATTTT. Its protein product is CASSSLSRSMAGTQYF.